The T cell receptor (beta chain) described here comes from a study of OX40 agonist ivuxolimab in advanced cancers. A remark on this clone: Its antigen is unidentified.

The cohort excluded patients with autoimmune disease history or systemic immunosuppression. General study points: The specificity for antigen of the expanded peripheral T cells was not determined. It was also the case that some nonresponders had low normalized T-cell clonal expansion.

Germline CDR1 is SGHTS and CDR2 is YDEGEE. The CDR3 spans 14 residues. J lost 3 bases, V lost 5 bases, and 5 bases had no gene match. The method was immunoSEQ multiplex PCR; TCRdb's version includes in-frame clones alone and lacks a portion of them. The profile covers 60,000 to 75,000 clones, with roughly 87% appearing a single time and roughly 5% taken by the ten largest. The chain couples TRBV5-8 to TRBJ1-1, with 9 bases identical to TRBD1. This clonotype originated in an adult with an advanced solid tumor such as melanoma, head and neck, liver or kidney cancer. This sample comprised CD4+ or CD8+ T cells sorted from blood, obtained in a trial of the OX40 agonist ivuxolimab. The CDR3 DNA follows: TGTGCCAGCAGTCTTGGACAGGGGTACACTGAAGCTTTCTTT. Its protein product is CASSLGQGYTEAFF.